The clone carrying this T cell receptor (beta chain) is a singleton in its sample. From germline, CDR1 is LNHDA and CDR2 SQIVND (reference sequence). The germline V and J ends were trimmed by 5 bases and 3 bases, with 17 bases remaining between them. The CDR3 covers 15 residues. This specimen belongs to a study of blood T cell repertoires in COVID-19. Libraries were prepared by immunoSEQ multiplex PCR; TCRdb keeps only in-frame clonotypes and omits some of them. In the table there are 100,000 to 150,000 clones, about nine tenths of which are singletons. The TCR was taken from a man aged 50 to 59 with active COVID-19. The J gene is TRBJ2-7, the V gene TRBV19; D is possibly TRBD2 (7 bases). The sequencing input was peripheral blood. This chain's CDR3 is CASSQGRDLNYEQYF. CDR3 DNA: TGTGCCAGTAGTCAGGGGAGGGACCTGAACTACGAGCAGTACTTC.